This T cell receptor (beta chain) emerged from a study of early T cells in non-severe SARS-CoV-2 infection. For the study at large: From unsorted whole blood, bulk RNA was sequenced, and the chains remained unpaired. General study results and limits: Matching against VDJdb likely underestimated virus-specific expansions, favoring anti-spike CD8.

The CDR3 extends over 13 amino acids. Trimming took 7 bases from V and 5 from J, leaving 14 bases between them. The germline V gene has CDR1 SNHLY and CDR2 FYNNEI. Note on this clonotype: Its antigen is undetermined.

Attachment of unique molecular identifiers was made to individual cDNA molecules. MiXCR, run by TCRdb on the 5' RACE reads, gives a single entry per CDR3 protein. The data show more than 95,000 distinct CDR3 sequences, with more than 9.5% seen just once and roughly 5% held by the top ten. The clonotype originates from an adult who was a healthcare worker with PCR-confirmed SARS-CoV-2 infection or an uninfected control (not recorded which). The J gene is TRBJ2-5, the V gene TRBV2; unclear D gene. Material: whole blood, obtained at baseline. For the CDR3, the DNA is TGTGCCAGCAAGGCCCACCAAGGGGAGACCCAGTACTTC. Translation: CASKAHQGETQYF. Looking up the rest from reference TRBV2 and TRBJ2-5 gives the full variable domain: EPEVTQTPSHQVTQMGQEVILRCVPISNHLYFYWYRQILGQKVEFLVSFYNNEISEKSEIFDDQFSVERPDGSNFTLKIRSTKLEDSAMYFCASKAHQGETQYFGPGTRLLVL.